This paragraph covers one T cell receptor (beta chain) sequence. Its antigen is not known. This CDR3 region has 14 residues. Germline-derived CDR1 and CDR2 are MNHNS and SASEGT. V dropped 5 bases and J dropped 4 bases, with 12 bases sitting between them. The data derive from a study of cytomegalovirus exposure and HLA in healthy donors. Study-level results: In a later analysis, common viral pathogens appeared linked to several of the most significant clusters. It is likely that the observed cluster of highly shared sequence variants was a sequencing artifact.

PCR was performed using 60 Vbeta and 13 Jbeta primers. Clones were read by immunoSEQ multiplex PCR, and TCRdb kept only the in-frame ones, dropping some. Among 110,000 or so clones listed, around three quarters were seen once. The sequenced material came from PBMCs. The rearrangement uses TRBV6-1 and TRBJ2-1; a possible D gene is TRBD1 (5 bases). This clonotype was obtained from a man aged 45-60 years in good health and CMV-seropositive. CDR3 residues: CASSLSGNYNEQFF. The CDR3, as DNA: TGTGCCAGCAGTTTGTCAGGGAATTACAATGAGCAGTTCTTC.